A selection of T cell receptor beta chains follows, all from one sample in a study of OX40 agonist ivuxolimab in advanced cancers. Assay: immunoSEQ multiplex PCR; the TCRdb copy retains only in-frame clones and omits some. The data show more than 65,000 clones, over 65% seen once. The sequenced sample was CD4+ or CD8+ T cells sorted from blood, obtained in a trial of the OX40 agonist ivuxolimab. The receptors were gathered from an adult with an advanced solid tumor such as melanoma, head and neck, liver or kidney cancer. CDR3s include the opening cysteine and the closing phenylalanine or tryptophan. A D gene is named only where the DNA matches it firmly. Expanded clones get a size class; other rows say once, few or many, or leave the size out.

-,TRBJ2-7,TRBV4-3,TRBD1,TGCGCCAGCAGCCAAGATGGAGGGACAGGGACCAACGAGCAGTACTTC,CASSQDGGTGTNEQYF
-,TRBJ2-7,TRBV11-2,-,TGTGCCAGCAGCTTATGGGGGGAGAACGAGCAGTACTTC,CASSLWGENEQYF
-,TRBJ1-2,TRBV7-9,-,TGTGCCAGCAGCTCTTGGACAGCTAACTATGGCTACACCTTC,CASSSWTANYGYTF
-,TRBJ2-7,TRBV10-3,TRBD1,TGTGCCGTAGGACGCGGCAGGGGGAGCCACGAGCAGTACTTC,CAVGRGRGSHEQYF
-,TRBJ2-3,TRBV25-1,-,TGTGCCAGCAGTGGGCCCGGACTTTCCACAGATACGCAGTATTTT,CASSGPGLSTDTQYF
few,TRBJ1-5,TRBV30,TRBD1,TGTGCCTGGAGCCGGAGGGACAGGGGATTTAATCAGCCCCAGCATTTT,CAWSRRDRGFNQPQHF
-,TRBJ2-2,TRBV19,-,TGTGCCAGTAGTATCGGTTTAGGCAGGGGATCCCACGGGGAGCTGTTTTTT,CASSIGLGRGSHGELFF
-,TRBJ2-3,TRBV5-1,-,TGCGCCAGCAGCTTACGGCAGGGGTCAGATACGCAGTATTTT,CASSLRQGSDTQYF
few,TRBJ2-3,TRBV5-1,TRBD2,TGCGCCAGCAGCTTCAGGACTAGCGGGAGCACAGATACGCAGTATTTT,CASSFRTSGSTDTQYF
-,TRBJ2-3,TRBV18,TRBD2,TGTGCCAGCTCACCTGGAGCGGGAGTCCTCACAGATACGCAGTATTTT,CASSPGAGVLTDTQYF
-,TRBJ1-4,TRBV9,TRBD1,TGTGCCAGCAGTGTGAAGGGACAGGCTAGTGAAAAACTGTTTTTT,CASSVKGQASEKLFF
-,TRBJ2-2,TRBV28,-,TGTGCCAGCAGACGGAACACCGGGGAGCTGTTTTTT,CASRRNTGELFF
-,TRBJ1-2,TRBV29-1,-,TGCAGCGCTCTGACACTTTATGGCTACACCTTC,CSALTLYGYTF
once,TRBJ2-3,TRBV11-2,-,TGTGCCAGCAGCTTAGATCCGGTAACAGGGTTGGATACGCAGTATTTT,CASSLDPVTGLDTQYF
few,TRBJ1-2,TRBV2,TRBD1,TGTGCCAGCATCCCGGGACAGGGGGCATCTGGCTACACCTTC,CASIPGQGASGYTF
-,TRBJ2-7,TRBV5-6,TRBD1,TGTGCCAGCAGCTTCGGGACAGGGGGCGGAAAGCAGTACTTC,CASSFGTGGGKQYF
-,TRBJ1-2,TRBV19,-,TGTGCCAGTAGTTCCGGGACAAACTATGGCTACACCTTC,CASSSGTNYGYTF
few,TRBJ1-2,TRBV4-1,TRBD1,TGCGCCAGCAGCCTCCATCCCGGTGGGACAGGGGGAGGCTATGGCTACACCTTC,CASSLHPGGTGGGYGYTF